Sequencing of this TCR beta chain was carried out in a study of long-term antiretroviral therapy in people with HIV. Germline lookup yields CDR1 SGHRS and CDR2 YFSETQ. CDR3 length: 15 amino acids. V gave up 2 bases and J gave up 5 bases; unmatched junction bases: 1. Details on this clone: The antigen remains unidentified.

Study-level points and caveats: From the mid-2000s to the late 2010s, blood was obtained, possibly while participants received older ART regimens. Unavailable data included ART adherence, viral resistance and therapy changes (switches in treatment).

The authors ran the immunoSEQ assay, v3.0, at survey level. It was about 40,000-55,000 T-cell genomes per sample that sequencing targeted. Profiling relied on immunoSEQ multiplex PCR, and the TCRdb table lists in-frame clones only, not all of them. The repertoire holds around 29,000 clones, with over 90% as singletons. This chain joins TRBV5-1 and TRBJ2-2, with 12 nucleotides matching TRBD2. Sequencing was performed on unsorted PBMCs, taken less than 6.8 years after starting antiretroviral therapy. This clonotype was sampled from a woman aged 40 to 49 with HIV. CDR3 sequence: CASSFLAGGTGELFF. For the CDR3, the DNA is TGCGCCAGCAGCTTTCTAGCGGGGGGGACCGGGGAGCTGTTTTTT. The entire variable domain, with the rest obtained from reference TRBV5-1 and TRBJ2-2, is as follows: KAGVTQTPRYLIKTRGQQVTLSCSPISGHRSVSWYQQTPGQGLQFLFEYFSETQRNKGNFPGRFSGRQFSNSRSEMNVSTLELGDSALYLCASSFLAGGTGELFFGEGSRLTVL.